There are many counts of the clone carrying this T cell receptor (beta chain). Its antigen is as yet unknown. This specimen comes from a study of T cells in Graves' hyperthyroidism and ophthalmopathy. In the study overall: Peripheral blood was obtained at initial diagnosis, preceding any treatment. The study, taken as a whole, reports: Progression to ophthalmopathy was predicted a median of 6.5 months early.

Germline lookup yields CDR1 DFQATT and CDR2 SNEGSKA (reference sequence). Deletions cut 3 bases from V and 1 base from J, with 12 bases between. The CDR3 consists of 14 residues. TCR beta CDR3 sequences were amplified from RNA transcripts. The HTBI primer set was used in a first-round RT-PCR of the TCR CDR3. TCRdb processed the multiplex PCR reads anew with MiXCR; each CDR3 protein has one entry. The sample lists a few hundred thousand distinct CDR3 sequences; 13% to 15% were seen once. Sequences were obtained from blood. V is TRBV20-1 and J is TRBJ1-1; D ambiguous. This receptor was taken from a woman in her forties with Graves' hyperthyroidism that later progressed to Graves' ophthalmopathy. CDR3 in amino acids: CSASQAFRNTEAFF. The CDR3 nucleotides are TGCAGTGCTAGTCAGGCTTTTCGGAACACTGAAGCTTTCTTT.